The 13 T cell receptor beta chains reported below all come from one sample, sequenced in a study of cytomegalovirus exposure and HLA in healthy donors. Amplification used 60 Vbeta primers and 13 Jbeta primers. Clones were sequenced by immunoSEQ multiplex PCR, and TCRdb holds only the in-frame ones, with some missing. The table lists about 120,000 clones, 77% of them singletons. Specimen: PBMCs. These receptors originate from a human donor in good health.

V gene TRBV19 combines with J gene TRBJ1-2, with D possibly matching TRBD1 (5 bases). This CDR3 comprises 16 residues. The V end lost 7 bases, the J end lost 8 bases, and 26 bases lay between the germline ends. Germline values: CDR1 LNHDA, CDR2 SQIVND (reference sequence). DNA for the CDR3: TGTGCCAGTACCGATACCGCGGGACGGAGAGACTGGGGCTACACCTTC. The encoded protein is CASTDTAGRRDWGYTF.

Points on this clone: Its ends do not fully match the called genes, so a read error is possible. The chain has TRBV6-1 and TRBJ2-6; a weak D match, TRBD1 (5 bases). Per the germline V gene, CDR1 is MNHNS and CDR2 is SASEGT. This CDR3 region has 13 residues. The CDR3 DNA is TGTGCCAGCAAATTGCGTGGGGCCAACGGCCTGACTTTC. Protein: CASKLRGANGLTF.

V and J are TRBV5-1 and TRBJ2-1; possibly TRBD2 for D (6 bases). Trimming took off 4 bases at V and 1 base at J, with 15 bases between the two ends. The CDR3 consists of 16 residues. Germline lookup yields CDR1 SGHRS and CDR2 YFSETQ. The CDR3 DNA reads TGCGCCAGCAGCGCCCTACTAGCTGCTTCCTACAATGAGCAGTTCTTC. Residues: CASSALLAASYNEQFF.

The V call is TRBV5-6, the J call TRBJ1-2; D may be TRBD1 (6 bases). CDR1 and CDR2 from the germline V gene are SGHDT and YYEEEE. This CDR3 has 16 amino acids. Trimming stripped 1 base from V and 0 bases from J, with 13 bases between. The DNA for the CDR3 is TGTGCCAGCAGCTTGATTTGGTCAGGGGCTAACTATGGCTACACCTTC. Translating gives CASSLIWSGANYGYTF.

V and J are TRBV5-1 and TRBJ2-7, with a tentative D call TRBD2 (5 bases). The V gene lost 3 bases and the J gene lost 6 bases, with 22 bases spanning the gap. The germline CDR1 and CDR2 sequences are SGHRS and YFSETQ. The CDR3 runs 16 residues. The CDR3 sequence is CASSSYREALPSEQYF. Written as DNA, the CDR3 is TGCGCCAGCAGCTCCTACCGGGAAGCTTTACCCTCCGAGCAGTACTTC.

The chain combines TRBV13 with TRBJ2-5; 8 bases map to TRBD2. The better agreement between TRBJ2-7 and the DNA end casts doubt on the J call. The CDR3 loop spans 17 amino acids. Per germline, CDR1 PRHDT and CDR2 FYEKMQ (reference sequence). CDR3 region: CASSLGELAEFSYEQYF. CDR3 coding DNA: TGTGCCAGCAGCTTAGGCGAACTAGCGGAATTCTCCTACGAGCAGTACTTC.

This rearrangement joins TRBV10-2 to TRBJ2-1; weak D call: TRBD2 (6 bases). Deletions cut 3 bases from V and 3 bases from J, with 6 bases between. This CDR3 spans 13 amino acids. Germline CDR1 reads WSHSY; CDR2 reads SAAADI. The DNA for the CDR3 is TGCGCCAGCAGTGATAGCGGCTACAATGAGCAGTTCTTC. This codes for CASSDSGYNEQFF.

The V call is TRBV7-9, the J call TRBJ2-7, with 9 bases that match TRBD2. The CDR3 is 15 residues long. The trim removed 5 bases at V and 7 bases at J, leaving 12 bases unmatched. Germline V CDR1 and CDR2: SEHNR, FQNEAQ (reference sequence). In nucleotides, the CDR3 is TGTGCCAGCAGCCTCCAGGGCGGGAGGGCCGGGGAGCAGTACTTC. Protein sequence: CASSLQGGRAGEQYF.

The J gene is TRBJ2-3, the V gene TRBV30; D might be TRBD1 (7 bases). The CDR3 loop spans 16 amino acids. Trimming removed 2 bases from V and 1 base from J, with 16 bases in between. CDR1 and CDR2 (germline): GTSNPN, SVGIG (reference sequence). CDR3 bases: TGTGCCTGGAGTCCTAAGACAGGGACTGGCACAGATACGCAGTATTTT. Translated, it gives CAWSPKTGTGTDTQYF. Supplemented by reference TRBV30 and TRBJ2-3, the full variable domain reads SQTIHQWPATLVQPVGSPLSLECTVEGTSNPNLYWYRQAAGRGLQLLFYSVGIGQISSEVPQNLSASRPQDRQFILSSKKLLLSDSGFYLCAWSPKTGTGTDTQYFGPGTRLTVL.

V and J are TRBV6-4 and TRBJ2-2, with unresolved D. The V end lost 4 bases, the J end lost 3 bases, and 6 bases lay between the germline ends. Germline V gene data show CDR1 as MRHNA and CDR2 as SNTAGT. The CDR3 runs 13 residues. CDR3 nucleotide sequence: TGTGCCAGCAGTGTCGAGGACACCGGGGAGCTGTTTTTT. Translated, it gives CASSVEDTGELFF.

This clone was found a few times. The V gene is TRBV6-6, the J gene TRBJ2-1; 13 bases are shared with TRBD2. With 6 bases clipped from V and 6 bases from J, the junction kept 5 bases outside the gene matches. Germline V gene sequence: CDR1 MNHNY, CDR2 SVGAGI (reference sequence). There are 15 residues in the CDR3. Here the CDR3 DNA reads TGTGCCAGCAGAAAACTAGCGGGAGGGCCCAATGAGCAGTTCTTC. This sequence encodes CASRKLAGGPNEQFF.

This clone has a handful of counts. The chain has TRBV6-6 and TRBJ1-2; D gene uncertain. The length of the CDR3 is 15 residues. V was shortened by 0 bases and J by 4 bases, with 12 bases between the two germline ends. Germline V gene data show CDR1 as MNHNY and CDR2 as SVGAGI (reference sequence). The CDR3 is CASSYSRVTPYGYTF. The CDR3 nucleotides read TGTGCCAGCAGTTACTCGAGGGTTACCCCCTATGGCTACACCTTC.

A word on this clone: A junction end diverges from the germline sequence, so it may reflect a read error. This rearrangement joins TRBV5-1 to TRBJ2-7, with 11 bases identical to TRBD1. Germline V gene sequence: CDR1 SGHRS, CDR2 YFSETQ. CDR3 length: 16 amino acids. The CDR3 here is CASSLTPSGTGGGEEF. For the CDR3, the DNA is TGCGCCAGCAGCTTGACACCTTCCGGGACAGGGGGTGGCGAGGAGTTC. The whole variable domain, remainder taken from reference TRBV5-1 and TRBJ2-7, is KAGVTQTPRYLIKTRGQQVTLSCSPISGHRSVSWYQQTPGQGLQFLFEYFSETQRNKGNFPGRFSGRQFSNSRSEMNVSTLELGDSALYLCASSLTPSGTGGGEEFGPGTRLTVT.